This T cell receptor beta chain comes out of a study of beta chain features in type 1 diabetes. TCRB transcripts that were expressed got sequenced, as all of the isolated RNA had been reverse transcribed. Only in-frame clones appear in the TCRdb table, and some are missing; sequencing was by immunoSEQ multiplex PCR. The sample lists 200,000 to 250,000 clones, approximately 15% seen once, with approximately 0.021% in the top ten. Study-wide findings and caveats: Cells with high TCR expression could be over-represented by cDNA sequencing. Researchers report that Type 1 diabetes patients had moderately but significantly shorter TCRB CDR3s across all four CD4+ subsets.

This clone has only a few counts. Its target is not known. The sample consisted of naive CD4+ T cells from blood. The receptor was isolated from a man aged 30 to 39 with type 1 diabetes.

CDR3 in amino acids: CASRKTGNNEQFF. CDR3 nucleotides: TGCGCCAGCAGGAAGACAGGGAACAATGAGCAGTTCTTC. The J gene is TRBJ2-1, the V gene TRBV4-1, with 7 nucleotides matching TRBD1. Germline assignment: CDR1 MGHRA and CDR2 YSYEKL. Losses at the gene ends were 6 bases for V and 5 bases for J; bases not matched to a gene: 4. CDR3 length: 13 residues.